The 22 T cell receptor beta chains below were found in one sample sequenced in a study of T cell responses to AZD1222 COVID-19 vaccine. TCRdb's table, derived via immunoSEQ multiplex PCR, lists solely in-frame clones and lacks some. The data contain 85,000 to 90,000 clones, 90% to 95% of them singletons. This specimen consisted of peripheral blood, obtained on day 0 of MenACWY control vaccination. The receptors derive from an adult in good health.

V and J are TRBV19 and TRBJ2-2; TRBD2 aligns across 10 bases. V gave up 5 bases and J gave up 6 bases; unmatched junction bases: 15. Germline CDR1 LNHDA, CDR2 SQIVND (reference sequence). This CDR3 is built from 18 residues. CDR3 sequence: CASSATGLAGVIAGELFF. CDR3 in DNA: TGTGCCAGTAGTGCGACGGGCCTAGCGGGAGTTATTGCCGGGGAGCTGTTTTTT.

The V call is TRBV28, the J call TRBJ1-6; D is perhaps TRBD1 (5 bases). The CDR3 sequence is 13 residues long. Trimming shortened V by 4 bases and J by 13 bases, and 14 bases separated the two germline ends. CDR1 is MDHEN and CDR2 is SYDVKM in the germline V gene. CDR3 amino acids: CASSSAQGSPLHF. The CDR3 DNA reads TGTGCCAGCAGTTCGGCCCAGGGTTCCCCCCTCCACTTT.

The chain has TRBV28 and TRBJ2-1, with D maybe TRBD1 (6 bases). Between the trimmed V and J ends, which lost 4 bases and 2 bases, there was a span of 12 bases. CDR3 length: 15 residues. CDR1 and CDR2 (germline): MDHEN, SYDVKM. The CDR3 loop reads CASSSQGLPYNEQFF. The CDR3 DNA reads TGTGCCAGCAGTTCACAGGGCCTGCCCTACAATGAGCAGTTCTTC.

Here the CDR3 reads CASSDVFGYTF. For the CDR3, the DNA is TGTGCCAGCAGTGACGTGTTTGGCTACACCTTC. The V gene is TRBV25-1, the J gene TRBJ1-2; no definite D call. The CDR3 loop spans 11 amino acids. CDR1 MGHDK and CDR2 SYGVNS come from the germline V gene. The germline V and J ends were trimmed by 3 bases and 7 bases, with 6 bases remaining between them.

This clone was seen a single time. The chain recombines TRBV6-6 with TRBJ1-4; D call uncertain. The CDR3 consists of 12 residues. Germline CDR1 reads MNHNY; CDR2 reads SVGAGI (reference sequence). Trimming removed 2 bases at V and 8 bases at J, with 6 bases between. CDR3 protein: CASSYVGEKLFF. In DNA form, the CDR3 reads TGTGCCAGCAGTTACGTTGGGGAAAAACTGTTTTTT.

The V and J genes are TRBV29-1 and TRBJ1-1; a weak D match, TRBD1 (6 bases). The germline V gene encodes CDR1 SQVTM and CDR2 ANQGSEA. Trimming left V 3 bases short and J 11 bases short, with 16 bases between. The CDR3 is 12 residues long. The CDR3 nucleotides read TGCAGCGTTGACGCTCCCGATAGGGGGGCTTTCTTT. It yields the protein CSVDAPDRGAFF. Looking up the rest from reference TRBV29-1 and TRBJ1-1 gives the full variable domain: SAVISQKPSRDICQRGTSLTIQCQVDSQVTMMFWYRQQPGQSLTLIATANQGSEATYESGFVIDKFPISRPNLTFSTLTVSNMSPEDSSIYLCSVDAPDRGAFFGQGTRLTVV.

This chain uses TRBV28 with TRBJ1-2, with a tentative D call TRBD1 (5 bases). Germline-derived CDR1 and CDR2 are MDHEN and SYDVKM. V was clipped by 3 bases and J by 8 bases, with 19 bases between them. CDR3 size: 15 residues. CDR3 sequence (DNA): TGTGCCAGCAGTTTCTTGGGGGGTCGAAGGGACGGCTACACCTTC. As protein: CASSFLGGRRDGYTF.

This chain uses TRBV10-1 with TRBJ2-1, with TRBD2 matching over 9 bases. V lost 8 bases, J lost 8 bases, and 7 bases stayed unmatched. Germline CDR1 reads WNHNN; CDR2 reads SYGVQD (reference sequence). CDR3 length equals 13 residues. The CDR3 DNA follows: TGCGCCAGCGGGAGGACTAGCGCTGATGAGCAGTTCTTC. This encodes CASGRTSADEQFF.

The J gene is TRBJ2-1, the V gene TRBV2, with D possibly TRBD2 on 5 matching bases. CDR1 is SNHLY and CDR2 is FYNNEI in the germline V gene. The CDR3 totals 14 residues. Trimming took 6 bases from V and 0 from J, leaving 9 bases between them. The CDR3 spells CASRPSLSYNEQFF. In DNA, the CDR3 is TGTGCCAGCAGGCCTAGCCTCTCCTACAATGAGCAGTTCTTC.

The chain combines TRBV27 with TRBJ2-6; D gene unclear. The CDR3 has 14 amino acids. Germline lookup yields CDR1 MNHEY and CDR2 SMNVEV (reference sequence). V dropped 6 bases and J dropped 1 base, with 7 bases sitting between them. The DNA of the CDR3 is TGTGCCAGCAGCTCGTATTCTGGGGCCAACGTCCTGACTTTC. Protein sequence: CASSSYSGANVLTF. The full variable domain, completed using reference TRBV27 and TRBJ2-6, is EAQVTQNPRYLITVTGKKLTVTCSQNMNHEYMSWYRQDPGLGLRQIYYSMNVEVTDKGDVPEGYKVSRKEKRNFPLILESPSPNQTSLYFCASSSYSGANVLTFGAGSRLTVL.

The chain has TRBV9 and TRBJ1-6, with a possible D match to TRBD1 (6 bases). CDR1 is SGDLS, CDR2 YYNGEE, per germline. The germline V and J ends were trimmed by 5 bases and 6 bases, with 18 bases remaining between them. The CDR3 is 16 amino acids. The CDR3 DNA follows: TGTGCCAGCAGATCCGAGCGGGGGGCGCTTAATTCACCCCTCCACTTT. It translates to CASRSERGALNSPLHF. The full variable domain, rest sourced from reference TRBV9 and TRBJ1-6, is DSGVTQTPKHLITATGQRVTLRCSPRSGDLSVYWYQQSLDQGLQFLIQYYNGEERAKGNILERFSAQQFPDLHSELNLSSLELGDSALYFCASRSERGALNSPLHFGNGTRLTVT.

The V gene is TRBV10-2, the J gene TRBJ2-3; D possibly corresponds to TRBD2 (7 bases). This CDR3 spans 16 amino acids. Germline lookup yields CDR1 WSHSY and CDR2 SAAADI. V lost 7 bases and J lost 5, with 22 bases in between. The CDR3 protein is CASTRGAGARGDTQYF. CDR3 coding DNA: TGCGCCAGCACCCGGGGGGCGGGGGCCAGGGGAGATACGCAGTATTTT.

The CDR3 nucleotides are TGTGCCAGCAGCCCCATCGACGGACGCGAGACCCAGTACTTC. It yields the protein CASSPIDGRETQYF. This sequence joins TRBV5-6 and TRBJ2-5, with D unresolved. The CDR3 spans 14 residues. V was clipped by 4 bases and J by 5 bases, with 15 bases between them. Per germline, CDR1 SGHDT and CDR2 YYEEEE.

CDR3 in amino acids: CASSRAGGLNTEAFF. Written as DNA, the CDR3 is TGTGCCAGCAGCCGAGCCGGGGGCCTGAACACTGAAGCTTTCTTT. The chain recombines TRBV7-8 with TRBJ1-1, with a tentative D call TRBD1 (6 bases). Trimming stripped 5 bases from V and 0 bases from J, with 13 bases between. Germline V gene data show CDR1 as SGHVS and CDR2 as FQNEAQ. The CDR3 contains 15 residues.

Of note for this clone: At the DNA level, this CDR3 is encoded by other sequences in the same sample as well. J is TRBJ2-2 and V is TRBV5-6; D call uncertain. Looked up from germline, CDR1 is SGHDT and CDR2 is YYEEEE. Trimming took 2 bases from V and 5 from J, leaving 4 bases between them. The CDR3 consists of 12 residues. The CDR3 region is CASSFGTGELFF. CDR3 in DNA: TGTGCCAGCAGCTTTGGTACCGGGGAGCTGTTTTTT.

J is TRBJ1-1 and V is TRBV10-3; D might be TRBD1 (5 bases). Trimming took 4 bases from V and 2 from J, leaving 11 bases between them. This CDR3 comprises 14 residues. Germline V gene lookup returns CDR1 ENHRY and CDR2 SYGVKD. This CDR3 is CAISVGRPNTEAFF. For the CDR3, the DNA is TGTGCCATCAGTGTGGGGCGCCCCAACACTGAAGCTTTCTTT.

This clone was counted once. The chain recombines TRBV6-2 or TRBV6-3 with TRBJ1-3; D remains ambiguous. The CDR3 consists of 17 residues. Germline V gives CDR1 MNHEY, CDR2 SVGEGT. The V end was cut by 5 bases, the J end by 0 bases, with 17 bases between. In nucleotides, the CDR3 is TGTGCCAGCAGTCGGAGAACGCCCTACCACTCTGGAAACACCATATATTTT. The encoded protein is CASSRRTPYHSGNTIYF.

The rearrangement uses TRBV28 and TRBJ1-3, with D perhaps TRBD1 (6 bases). Looked up from germline, CDR1 is MDHEN and CDR2 is SYDVKM. With 2 bases removed from V and 7 bases from J, the gap between germline ends came to 12 bases. The CDR3 covers 14 residues. The CDR3 coding sequence is TGTGCCAGCAGTTTAGGGGGGGCAGGGAACACCATATATTTT. Translation gives CASSLGGAGNTIYF. The full variable domain, in which reference TRBV28 and TRBJ1-3 provide the parts outside the CDR3, is DVKVTQSSRYLVKRTGEKVFLECVQDMDHENMFWYRQDPGLGLRLIYFSYDVKMKEKGDIPEGYSVSREKKERFSLILESASTNQTSMYLCASSLGGAGNTIYFGEGSWLTVV.

The chain carries TRBV11-2 and TRBJ2-1; 15 nucleotides line up with TRBD2. Germline loops: CDR1 SGHAT, CDR2 FQNNGV. The length of the CDR3 is 16 residues. Losses at the gene ends were 4 bases for V and 9 bases for J; bases not matched to a gene: 7. CDR3 region: CASSSRTSGGAGEQFF. CDR3 nucleotide sequence: TGTGCCAGCAGCTCGCGGACTAGCGGGGGGGCGGGTGAGCAGTTCTTC.

As DNA, the CDR3 is TGTGCCAGCACCGGGACAGGGCAAAACAATGAGCAGTTCTTC. Translated: CASTGTGQNNEQFF. V usage is TRBV6-5 and J usage is TRBJ2-1; 9 bases fit TRBD1. Germline V gives CDR1 MNHEY, CDR2 SVGAGI. There are 14 residues in the CDR3. V trimming: 7 bases; J trimming: 5 bases; junction bases outside the gene matches: 6.

The chain joins TRBV11-2 to TRBJ1-2; 9 nucleotides line up with TRBD1. V lost 5 bases to trimming and J lost 1 base; unmatched junction nucleotides: 5. CDR3 length: 15 residues. In germline, CDR1 is SGHAT, CDR2 FQNNGV. DNA of the CDR3: TGTGCCAGCAGCCCGACAGGGGGAATTAACTATGGCTACACCTTC. This translates into CASSPTGGINYGYTF.

This chain links TRBV6-5 with TRBJ1-4; 7 bases are shared with TRBD1. CDR1 and CDR2 from the germline V gene are MNHEY and SVGAGI. The CDR3 spans 13 residues. J was trimmed by 8 bases and V by 6 bases; bases with no gene match: 6. The CDR3 nucleotides are TGTGCCAGCAGGCCCCCAGGGGGGGAAAAACTGTTTTTT. This sequence encodes CASRPPGGEKLFF.